These 14 T cell receptor beta chains were sequenced from one sample in a study of cytomegalovirus exposure and HLA in healthy donors. The study ran its PCR with 60 Vbeta and 13 Jbeta primers. Using immunoSEQ multiplex PCR, the repertoire was profiled, and TCRdb retains in-frame clones only, with some absent. Here the sample spans some 130,000 clones, 65% to 80% being singletons. What was sequenced was PBMCs. Source of these receptors: a male donor in good health and CMV-seropositive.

The V and J genes are TRBV7-2 and TRBJ2-1, with TRBD1 matching 7 bases. Germline V gene lookup returns CDR1 SGHTA and CDR2 FQGNSA. The junction had 4 bases not matched to a gene; V was cut back by 1 base and J by 7 bases. The CDR3 is 14 residues long. CDR3 in amino acids: CASSLGGTANEQFF. The CDR3 region has the DNA TGTGCCAGCAGCTTAGGGGGGACAGCTAATGAGCAGTTCTTC. The complete variable domain, with remaining parts taken from reference TRBV7-2 and TRBJ2-1, reads GAGVSQSPSNKVTEKGKDVELRCDPISGHTALYWYRQSLGQGLEFLIYFQGNSAPDKSGLPSDRFSAERTGGSVSTLTIQRTQQEDSAVYLCASSLGGTANEQFFGPGTRLTVL.

The V gene is TRBV7-9, the J gene TRBJ2-2; D unclear. V was shortened by 2 bases and J by 4 bases, with 8 bases between the two germline ends. The CDR3 sequence is 14 residues long. Germline CDR1 reads SEHNR; CDR2 reads FQNEAQ (reference sequence). CDR3 coding DNA: TGTGCCAGCAGCTTAATCGGTTCCACCGGGGAGCTGTTTTTT. This gives the protein CASSLIGSTGELFF.

The J gene is TRBJ1-2, the V gene TRBV28; no reliable D call. This CDR3 is built from 15 residues. The germline V gene has CDR1 MDHEN and CDR2 SYDVKM. The V gene lost 6 bases and the J gene lost 0 bases, with 14 bases spanning the gap. DNA of the CDR3: TGTGCCAGCAGCTTCGATGCACAGCCTAACTATGGCTACACCTTC. The encoded protein is CASSFDAQPNYGYTF.

This clone appeared once. The chain has TRBV5-1 and TRBJ1-4; 7 bases map to TRBD1. In germline, CDR1 is SGHRS, CDR2 YFSETQ. This CDR3 is built from 14 residues. The trim removed 3 bases at V and 8 bases at J, leaving 7 bases unmatched. CDR3 protein: CASSSLGQEEKLFF. The CDR3 coding sequence is TGCGCCAGCAGCTCGTTAGGACAGGAAGAAAAACTGTTTTTT.

The rearrangement joins TRBV28 to TRBJ1-1; 7 bases align to TRBD1. Looked up from germline, CDR1 is MDHEN and CDR2 is SYDVKM. There are 12 residues in the CDR3. The trim removed 7 bases at V and 8 bases at J, leaving 7 bases unmatched. The CDR3 reads CASTLTGAEAFF. DNA of the CDR3: TGTGCCAGCACCCTTACAGGGGCCGAAGCTTTCTTT.

The chain combines TRBV7-9 with TRBJ1-1; D perhaps matches TRBD1 (5 bases). Germline CDR1 and CDR2: SEHNR and FQNEAQ (reference sequence). This CDR3 spans 15 amino acids. The germline V and J ends were trimmed by 1 base and 0 bases, with 9 bases remaining between them. CDR3 in DNA: TGTGCCAGCAGCTTAGATCAGGGCCTGAACACTGAAGCTTTCTTT. The encoded protein is CASSLDQGLNTEAFF.

This clone has a single count. The chain couples TRBV5-1 to TRBJ2-3; weak D call: TRBD2 (6 bases). The length of the CDR3 is 14 residues. Germline CDR1 SGHRS, CDR2 YFSETQ. The V end lost 0 bases, the J end lost 1 base, and 6 bases lay between the germline ends. This CDR3 is CASSLGGGTDTQYF. The CDR3, as DNA: TGCGCCAGCAGCTTGGGCGGGGGCACAGATACGCAGTATTTT.

The chain combines TRBV28 with TRBJ2-7; 9 bases fit TRBD2. J lost 2 bases, V lost 5 bases, and 7 bases had no gene match. The CDR3 consists of 15 residues. Looked up from germline, CDR1 is MDHEN and CDR2 is SYDVKM. CDR3 amino acids: CASSQTSGNPYEQYF. DNA for the CDR3: TGTGCCAGCAGTCAGACTAGCGGAAACCCCTACGAGCAGTACTTC. The full variable domain, in which reference TRBV28 and TRBJ2-7 provide the parts outside the CDR3, is DVKVTQSSRYLVKRTGEKVFLECVQDMDHENMFWYRQDPGLGLRLIYFSYDVKMKEKGDIPEGYSVSREKKERFSLILESASTNQTSMYLCASSQTSGNPYEQYFGPGTRLTVT.

This chain joins TRBV19 and TRBJ2-3, with D possibly being TRBD2 (6 bases). The germline CDR1 and CDR2 sequences are LNHDA and SQIVND (reference sequence). The germline V and J ends were trimmed by 3 bases and 3 bases, with 16 bases remaining between them. This CDR3 comprises 16 residues. The CDR3 nucleotides are TGTGCCAGTAGTATCCTCCCAGGGACTTTAACAGATACGCAGTATTTT. It translates to CASSILPGTLTDTQYF.

This chain uses TRBV6-1 with TRBJ1-2; no firm D call. V shed 5 bases and J shed 8 bases, with 12 bases lying between them. Germline lookup yields CDR1 MNHNS and CDR2 SASEGT. The length of the CDR3 is 12 residues. The DNA for the CDR3 is TGTGCCAGCAGTCGCCTGTCGGGGGGCTACACCTTC. Amino acid sequence: CASSRLSGGYTF.

This chain links TRBV28 with TRBJ2-7, with D hard to call. The CDR3 sequence is 13 residues long. CDR1 and CDR2 from the germline V gene are MDHEN and SYDVKM. The V end lost 5 bases, the J end lost 9 bases, and 17 bases lay between the germline ends. Written as DNA, the CDR3 is TGTGCCAGCAGTCCCCCGGGTCGATCGGGGCAGTACTTC. As protein: CASSPPGRSGQYF.

The V gene is TRBV6-1, the J gene TRBJ2-1; 10 bases agree with TRBD2. This CDR3 is 19 amino acids long. The ends lost 3 bases at V and 0 bases at J; junction bases unmatched: 11. Germline lookup yields CDR1 MNHNS and CDR2 SASEGT. The DNA of the CDR3 is TGTGCCAGCAGTGACCCTAGCGGGAGCAACACTTTCTCCTACAATGAGCAGTTCTTC. Residues: CASSDPSGSNTFSYNEQFF.

This rearrangement joins TRBV9 to TRBJ1-1, with a tentative D call TRBD1 (5 bases). Trimming cost V 3 bases and J 5 bases, with 17 bases left between them. Germline V gene data show CDR1 as SGDLS and CDR2 as YYNGEE. The CDR3 consists of 15 residues. CDR3 region: CASSDQGGERTEAFF. CDR3 bases: TGTGCCAGCAGCGATCAAGGAGGGGAGAGGACTGAAGCTTTCTTT.

In nucleotides, the CDR3 is TGTGCCACCAGGGAGGCCGGAGGTCCTAGCACAGATACGCAGTATTTT. Protein sequence: CATREAGGPSTDTQYF. The rearrangement joins TRBV10-3 to TRBJ2-3, with D possibly matching TRBD2 (6 bases). Trimming pared 10 bases from V and 0 bases from J, leaving 20 bases between. This CDR3 spans 16 amino acids. CDR1 is ENHRY, CDR2 SYGVKD, per germline.